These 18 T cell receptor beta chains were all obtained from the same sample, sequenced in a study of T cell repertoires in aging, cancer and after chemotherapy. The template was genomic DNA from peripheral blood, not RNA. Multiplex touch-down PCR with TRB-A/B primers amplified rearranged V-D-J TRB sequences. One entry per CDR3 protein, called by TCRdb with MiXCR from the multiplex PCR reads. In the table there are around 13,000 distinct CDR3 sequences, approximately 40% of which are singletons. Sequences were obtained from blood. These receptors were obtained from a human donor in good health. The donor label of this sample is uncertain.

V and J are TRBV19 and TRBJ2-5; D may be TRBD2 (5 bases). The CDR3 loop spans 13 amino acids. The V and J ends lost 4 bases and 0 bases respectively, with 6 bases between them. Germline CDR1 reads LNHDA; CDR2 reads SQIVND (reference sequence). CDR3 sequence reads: CASSTGYQETQYF. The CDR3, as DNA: TGTGCCAGTAGTACGGGGTACCAAGAGACCCAGTACTTC.

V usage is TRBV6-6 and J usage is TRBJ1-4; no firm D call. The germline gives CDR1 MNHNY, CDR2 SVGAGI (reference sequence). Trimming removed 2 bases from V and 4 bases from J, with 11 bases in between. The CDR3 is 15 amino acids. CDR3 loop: CASSYSLSHNEKLFF. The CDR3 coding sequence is TGTGCCAGCAGTTACAGTCTTTCCCATAATGAAAAACTGTTTTTT.

CDR3 residues: CASRGGWYRGELFF. DNA of the CDR3: TGTGCCAGCAGGGGTGGGTGGTATCGGGGGGAGCTGTTTTTT. This chain joins TRBV6-1 and TRBJ2-2; D is uncertain. This CDR3 contains 14 residues. From germline, CDR1 is MNHNS and CDR2 SASEGT. Trimming cost V 6 bases and J 8 bases, with 16 bases left between them.

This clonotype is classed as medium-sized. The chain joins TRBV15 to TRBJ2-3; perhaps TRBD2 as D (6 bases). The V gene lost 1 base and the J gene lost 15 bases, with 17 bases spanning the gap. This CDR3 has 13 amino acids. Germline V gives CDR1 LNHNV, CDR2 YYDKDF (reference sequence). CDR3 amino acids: CATSRAFGDWPYF. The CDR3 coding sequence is TGTGCCACCAGCAGAGCTTTCGGGGACTGGCCCTATTTT. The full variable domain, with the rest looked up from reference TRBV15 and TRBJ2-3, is DAMVIQNPRYQVTQFGKPVTLSCSQTLNHNVMYWYQQKSSQAPKLLFHYYDKDFNNEADTPDNFQSRRPNTSFCFLDIRSPGLGDTAMYLCATSRAFGDWPYFGPGTRLTVL.

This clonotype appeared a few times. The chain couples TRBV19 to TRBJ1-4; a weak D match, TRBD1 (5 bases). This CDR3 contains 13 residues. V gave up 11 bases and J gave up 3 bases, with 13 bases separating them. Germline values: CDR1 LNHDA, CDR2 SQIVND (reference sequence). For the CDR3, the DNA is TGTGCCCCACGGGACTCTCCTAATGAAAAACTGTTTTTT. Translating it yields CAPRDSPNEKLFF.

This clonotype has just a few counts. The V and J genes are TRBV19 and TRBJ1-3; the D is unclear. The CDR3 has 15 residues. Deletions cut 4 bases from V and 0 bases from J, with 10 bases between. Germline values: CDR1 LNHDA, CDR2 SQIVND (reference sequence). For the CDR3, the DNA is TGTGCCAGTAGTACCACACAAGACTCTGGAAACACCATATATTTT. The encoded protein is CASSTTQDSGNTIYF.

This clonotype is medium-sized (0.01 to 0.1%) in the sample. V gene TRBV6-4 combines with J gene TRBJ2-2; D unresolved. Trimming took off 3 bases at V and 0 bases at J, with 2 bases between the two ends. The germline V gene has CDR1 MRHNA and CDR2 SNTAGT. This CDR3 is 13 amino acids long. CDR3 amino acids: CASSEANTGELFF. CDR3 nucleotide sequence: TGTGCCAGCAGTGAGGCGAACACCGGGGAGCTGTTTTTT.

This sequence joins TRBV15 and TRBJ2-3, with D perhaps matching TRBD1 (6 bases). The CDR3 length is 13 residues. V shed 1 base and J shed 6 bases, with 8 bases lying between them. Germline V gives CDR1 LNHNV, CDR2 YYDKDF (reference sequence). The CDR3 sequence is CATSRGRGDTQYF. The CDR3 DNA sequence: TGTGCCACCAGCAGAGGTAGGGGGGATACGCAGTATTTT.

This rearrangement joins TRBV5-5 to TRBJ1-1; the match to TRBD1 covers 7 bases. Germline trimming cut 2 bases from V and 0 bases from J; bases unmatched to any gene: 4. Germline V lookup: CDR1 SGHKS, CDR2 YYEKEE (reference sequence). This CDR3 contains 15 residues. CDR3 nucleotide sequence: TGTGCCAGCAGCTTTTCGGGACAGATGAACACTGAAGCTTTCTTT. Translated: CASSFSGQMNTEAFF.

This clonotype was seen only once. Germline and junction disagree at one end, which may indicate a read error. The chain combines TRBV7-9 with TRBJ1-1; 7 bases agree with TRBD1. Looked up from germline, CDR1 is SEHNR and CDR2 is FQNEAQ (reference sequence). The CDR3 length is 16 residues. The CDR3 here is CASSRGGGLAPTGAFF. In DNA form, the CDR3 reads TGTGCCAGCAGCCGGGGAGGGGGCTTGGCCCCGACTGGAGCTTTCTTT.

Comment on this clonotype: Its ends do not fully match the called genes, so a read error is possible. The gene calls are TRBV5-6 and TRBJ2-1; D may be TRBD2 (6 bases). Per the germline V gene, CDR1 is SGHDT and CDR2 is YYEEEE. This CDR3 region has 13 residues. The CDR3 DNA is TGTGCCAGCAGATTGGTGGGCGGGGATGAGCAGTTCTTC. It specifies CASRLVGGDEQFF.

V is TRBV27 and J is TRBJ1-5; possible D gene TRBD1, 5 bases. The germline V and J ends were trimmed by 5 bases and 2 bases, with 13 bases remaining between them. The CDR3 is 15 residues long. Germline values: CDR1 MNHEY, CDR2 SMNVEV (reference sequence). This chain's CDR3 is CASSAQAGGNQPQHF. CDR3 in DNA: TGTGCCAGCAGTGCACAGGCGGGGGGCAATCAGCCCCAGCATTTT.

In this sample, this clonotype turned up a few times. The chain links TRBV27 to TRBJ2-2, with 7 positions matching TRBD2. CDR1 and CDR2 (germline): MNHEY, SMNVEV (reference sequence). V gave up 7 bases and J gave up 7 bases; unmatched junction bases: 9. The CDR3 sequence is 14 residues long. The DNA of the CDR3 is TGTGCCAGCACCCCTAGTAGCGGGCTCGGGGAGCTGTTTTTT. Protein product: CASTPSSGLGELFF.

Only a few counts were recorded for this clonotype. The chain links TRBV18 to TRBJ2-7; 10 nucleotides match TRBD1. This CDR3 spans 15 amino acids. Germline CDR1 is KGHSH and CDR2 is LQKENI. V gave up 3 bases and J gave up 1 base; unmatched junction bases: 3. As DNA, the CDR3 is TGTGCCAGCTCACCCGGGACAGGGGCGTCCTACGAGCAGTACTTC. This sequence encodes CASSPGTGASYEQYF.

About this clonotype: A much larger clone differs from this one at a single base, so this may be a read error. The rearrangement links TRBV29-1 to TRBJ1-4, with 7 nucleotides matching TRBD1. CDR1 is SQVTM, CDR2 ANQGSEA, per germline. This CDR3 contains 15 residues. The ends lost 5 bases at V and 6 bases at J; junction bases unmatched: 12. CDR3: CSVLTAGGSDEKLFF. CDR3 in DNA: TGCAGCGTTCTAACCGCAGGGGGGAGCGATGAAAAACTGTTTTTT.

CDR3 amino acids: CASSADGLYEQYF. The CDR3 DNA reads TGTGCCAGCAGTGCGGACGGATTATACGAGCAGTACTTC. The V and J genes are TRBV6-1 and TRBJ2-7; D unresolved. Trimming took 4 bases from V and 4 from J, leaving 11 bases between them. CDR3 length: 13 amino acids. In germline, CDR1 is MNHNS, CDR2 SASEGT.

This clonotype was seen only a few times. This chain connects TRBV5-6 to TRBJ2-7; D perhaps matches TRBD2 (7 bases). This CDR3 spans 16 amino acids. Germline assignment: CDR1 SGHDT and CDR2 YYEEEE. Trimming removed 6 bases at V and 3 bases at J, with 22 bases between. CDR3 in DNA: TGTGCCAGCACCGTGGGAGGGGGTCCTCGCCTCTACGAGCAGTACTTC. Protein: CASTVGGGPRLYEQYF.

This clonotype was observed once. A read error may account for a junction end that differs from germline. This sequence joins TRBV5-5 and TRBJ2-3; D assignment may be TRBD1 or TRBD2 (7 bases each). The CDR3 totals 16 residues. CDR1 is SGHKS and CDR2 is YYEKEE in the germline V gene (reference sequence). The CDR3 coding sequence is TGCGCCAGCAGCTCCCCGCCAGGGGGGGGGGTAGGTACGCAGTATTTT. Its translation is CASSSPPGGGVGTQYF.